A selection of T cell receptor beta chains follows, all from one sample in a study of blood T cell repertoires in COVID-19. The assay was immunoSEQ multiplex PCR, and TCRdb's table has in-frame clones only and misses some. This sample carries about 250,000 clones, roughly nine tenths of them seen once, and the ten largest clones take roughly 6%. The sequenced sample was PBMCs or T cells enriched from blood (not recorded which). The origin of the receptors is a woman aged 25-40 years with acute COVID-19. The CDR3 runs from the conserved cysteine through the conserved F or W. D genes are given only for firm matches. Not all rows give a size; the values are once, few, many and, for expanded clones, a class.

V,size,D,J,CDR3,DNA
TRBV7-3,NA,NA,TRBJ1-1,CASSSGGPWNTEAFF,TGTGCCAGCAGCTCGGGGGGACCCTGGAACACTGAAGCTTTCTTT
TRBV2,NA,TRBD1,TRBJ2-7,CASSGRAGGFYEQYF,TGTGCCAGCAGTGGCAGGGCAGGGGGCTTCTACGAGCAGTACTTC
TRBV18,NA,NA,TRBJ1-1,CASSPGTGGKTEAFF,TGTGCCAGCTCACCAGGGACGGGAGGTAAGACTGAAGCTTTCTTT
TRBV11-3,once,NA,TRBJ2-1,CASSLVRGNEQFF,TGTGCCAGCAGCTTAGTGCGGGGAAATGAGCAGTTCTTC
TRBV6-2/TRBV6-3,NA,TRBD1,TRBJ2-1,CASSSPFTNRGSYNEQFF,TGTGCCAGCAGTTCTCCGTTCACTAACAGGGGCTCCTACAATGAGCAGTTCTTC
TRBV7-8,NA,NA,TRBJ1-5,CASSTGSGNQPQHF,TGTGCCAGCAGCACAGGGTCCGGCAATCAGCCCCAGCATTTT
TRBV5-3,NA,NA,TRBJ1-5,CARSLTKGVYSSNQPQHF,TGTGCCAGAAGCTTGACAAAGGGGGTGTACTCTAGCAATCAGCCCCAGCATTTT
TRBV2,NA,TRBD1,TRBJ2-7,CASRLGQGQAYEQYF,TGTGCCAGCAGATTGGGACAGGGGCAGGCCTACGAGCAGTACTTC
TRBV3-1/TRBV3-2,NA,TRBD2,TRBJ2-2,CASRRLAGAMNTGELFF,TGTGCCAGCAGGCGACTAGCGGGGGCCATGAACACCGGGGAGCTGTTTTTT
TRBV7-9,NA,TRBD1,TRBJ2-7,CASSLDRVYEQYF,TGTGCCAGCAGTTTGGACAGGGTCTACGAGCAGTACTTC
TRBV29-1,NA,TRBD1,TRBJ1-4,CSVWDRGFEKLFF,TGCAGCGTCTGGGACAGGGGTTTTGAAAAACTGTTTTTT
TRBV28,NA,TRBD2,TRBJ2-1,CASSKKREGLNEQFF,TGTGCCAGCAGTAAAAAGCGGGAGGGCCTCAATGAGCAGTTCTTC
TRBV5-1,NA,NA,TRBJ2-1,CASSLVGGRGGYNEQFF,TGCGCCAGCAGCTTGGTAGGGGGCAGGGGAGGCTACAATGAGCAGTTCTTC
TRBV29-1,NA,TRBD1,TRBJ1-4,CSDPDRGPSNEKLFF,TGCAGCGACCCGGACAGGGGGCCATCTAATGAAAAACTGTTTTTT
TRBV30,NA,TRBD1,TRBJ1-1,CAWMTGANTEAFF,TGTGCCTGGATGACAGGGGCGAACACTGAAGCTTTCTTT
TRBV6-2/TRBV6-3,NA,NA,TRBJ1-2,CASSDQDSFYGYTF,TGTGCCAGCAGCGACCAAGACAGTTTCTATGGCTACACCTTC
TRBV28,NA,NA,TRBJ1-3,CASSGRGNTIYF,TGTGCCAGCAGTGGGAGGGGAAACACCATATATTTT
TRBV19,once,TRBD1,TRBJ1-1,CASSTWGQVNTEAFF,TGTGCCAGTAGTACGTGGGGACAGGTGAACACTGAAGCTTTCTTT
TRBV19,NA,NA,TRBJ1-4,CASSPLTNEKLFF,TGTGCCAGTAGTCCCCTTACTAATGAAAAACTGTTTTTT
TRBV5-1,NA,TRBD1,TRBJ2-4,CASSLYWTGVAKNIQYF,TGCGCCAGCAGCTTGTATTGGACAGGGGTAGCCAAAAACATTCAGTACTTC
TRBV19,NA,TRBD2,TRBJ2-2,CASSTLGTSSGGELFF,TGTGCCAGTAGTACTCTAGGGACTAGCAGCGGCGGGGAGCTGTTTTTT
TRBV5-1,NA,TRBD1,TRBJ2-2,CASSRDRPTGELFF,TGCGCCAGCAGCCGGGACAGACCCACCGGGGAGCTGTTTTTT
TRBV27,NA,NA,TRBJ1-6,CASRRGPGLRSPLHF,TGTGCCAGCAGAAGGGGTCCAGGGCTACGATCACCCCTCCACTTT
TRBV5-1,once,TRBD1,TRBJ1-6,CASSSSTGTGGNSPLHF,TGCGCCAGCAGCTCGAGTACCGGGACAGGGGGGAATTCACCCCTCCACTTT
TRBV9,NA,TRBD1,TRBJ1-1,CASSEGALF,TGTGCCAGCAGCGAGGGGGCTCTCTTT
TRBV5-1,NA,NA,TRBJ2-1,CASSPDPGRTDYNEQFF,TGCGCCAGCAGCCCGGACCCCGGACGGACAGACTACAATGAGCAGTTCTTC
TRBV9,few,TRBD1,TRBJ1-2,CASSPNWGQGNYGYTF,TGTGCCAGCAGCCCTAATTGGGGACAGGGAAACTATGGCTACACCTTC
TRBV2,few,NA,TRBJ1-6,CASRRDKGGNSPLHF,TGTGCCAGCAGGCGGGATAAAGGAGGTAATTCACCCCTCCACTTT
TRBV7-3,once,TRBD2,TRBJ2-2,CASSLLRTAGGFTGELFF,TGTGCCAGCAGCTTACTCCGTACGGCGGGAGGGTTCACCGGGGAGCTGTTTTTT
TRBV11-2,NA,TRBD1,TRBJ2-1,CASSWGKGQGSDEQFF,TGTGCCAGCAGCTGGGGTAAGGGACAGGGGTCGGATGAGCAGTTCTTC
TRBV5-6,once,NA,TRBJ1-6,CASSLRGGSRNSPLHF,TGTGCCAGCAGCTTGCGCGGGGGCAGCAGGAATTCACCCCTCCACTTT
TRBV6-2/TRBV6-3,NA,TRBD2,TRBJ2-2,CASSLAGPNTGELFF,TGTGCCAGCAGTCTAGCGGGGCCTAACACCGGGGAGCTGTTTTTT
TRBV5-5,few,NA,TRBJ1-3,CASSLVASSTGNTIYF,TGTGCCAGCAGCTTGGTAGCCAGTTCTACTGGAAACACCATATATTTT
TRBV30,NA,NA,TRBJ2-3,CAWSAGVYTQYF,TGTGCCTGGAGTGCGGGGGTATATACGCAGTATTTT
TRBV28,NA,NA,TRBJ2-1,CASNVGQGGVVIYNEQFF,TGTGCCAGCAACGTTGGACAGGGAGGGGTGGTAATCTACAATGAGCAGTTCTTC